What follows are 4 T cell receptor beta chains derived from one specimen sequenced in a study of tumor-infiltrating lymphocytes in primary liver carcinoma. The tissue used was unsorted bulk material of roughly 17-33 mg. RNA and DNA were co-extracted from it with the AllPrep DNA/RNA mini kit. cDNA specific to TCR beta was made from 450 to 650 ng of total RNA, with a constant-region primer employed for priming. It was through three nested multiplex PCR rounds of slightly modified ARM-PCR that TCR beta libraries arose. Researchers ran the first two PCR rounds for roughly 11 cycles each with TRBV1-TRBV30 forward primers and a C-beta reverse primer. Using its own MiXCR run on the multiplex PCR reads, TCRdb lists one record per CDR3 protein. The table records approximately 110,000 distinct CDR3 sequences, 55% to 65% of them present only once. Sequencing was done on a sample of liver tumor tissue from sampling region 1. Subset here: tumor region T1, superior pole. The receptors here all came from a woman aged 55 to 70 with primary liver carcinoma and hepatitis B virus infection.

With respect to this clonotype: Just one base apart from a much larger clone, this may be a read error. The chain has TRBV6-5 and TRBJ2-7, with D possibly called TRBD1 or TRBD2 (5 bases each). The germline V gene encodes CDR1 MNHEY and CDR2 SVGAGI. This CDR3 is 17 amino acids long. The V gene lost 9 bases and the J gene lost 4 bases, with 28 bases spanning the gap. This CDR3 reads CARRPGEGTLGPYEQYF. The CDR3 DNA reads TGTGCCAGGAGACCCGGCGAAGGGACCCTGGGGCCATACGAGCAGTACTTC.

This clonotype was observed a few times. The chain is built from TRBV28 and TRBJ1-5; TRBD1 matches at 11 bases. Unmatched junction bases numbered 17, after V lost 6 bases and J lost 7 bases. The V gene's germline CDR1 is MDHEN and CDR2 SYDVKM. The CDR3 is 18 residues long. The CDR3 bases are TGTGCCAGCAGGCTAAGACAGGACAGGGGGCGAGGGGGACAGCCCCAGCATTTT. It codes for CASRLRQDRGRGGQPQHF.

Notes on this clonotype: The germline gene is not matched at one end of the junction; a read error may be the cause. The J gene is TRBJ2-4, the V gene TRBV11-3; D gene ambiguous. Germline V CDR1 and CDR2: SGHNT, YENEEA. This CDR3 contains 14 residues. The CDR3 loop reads CASTLDFAKNIQYF. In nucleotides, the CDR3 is TGTGCCAGCACCTTAGATTTTGCAAAAAACATTCAGTACTTC.

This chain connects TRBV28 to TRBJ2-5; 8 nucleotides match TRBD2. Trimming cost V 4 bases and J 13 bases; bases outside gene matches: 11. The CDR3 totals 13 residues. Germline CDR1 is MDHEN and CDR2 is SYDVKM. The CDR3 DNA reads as TGTGCCAGCAGTTCATATGGGACTAGGGTTCTGTACTTC. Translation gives CASSSYGTRVLYF.